These 28 T cell receptor beta chains originate from one sample sequenced in a study of OX40 agonist ivuxolimab in advanced cancers. The library was prepared using the immunoSEQ multiplex PCR assay. TCRdb re-hosts the immuneACCESS table, in-frame sequences only. Its copies lack some clones; in the studies checked, an unresolved V gene accounts for under half of them, and the cause for the rest is not known. The sample table holds around 97,000 clones, of which less than 90% were seen once. In total, the top ten clones hold around 5.5% of the sample. The sequenced sample was CD4+ or CD8+ T cells sorted from blood, obtained in a trial of the OX40 agonist ivuxolimab. Source of these receptors: an adult with an advanced solid tumor such as melanoma, head and neck, liver or kidney cancer.

This sequence joins TRBV6-1 and TRBJ1-2; no firm D call. V lost 7 bases, J lost 0 bases, and 9 bases lay in between. This CDR3 has 13 amino acids. The germline V gene encodes CDR1 MNHNS and CDR2 SASEGT. The CDR3: CASTSQANYGYTF. CDR3 DNA: TGTGCCAGCACTTCTCAAGCTAACTATGGCTACACCTTC.

The chain is built from TRBV29-1 and TRBJ1-2, with D uncertain. The CDR3 loop spans 13 amino acids. Between the trimmed V and J ends, which lost 6 bases and 6 bases, there was a span of 17 bases. The germline V gene encodes CDR1 SQVTM and CDR2 ANQGSEA. The CDR3 sequence is CSVPPTSEHGYTF. The CDR3 DNA reads TGCAGCGTACCCCCGACAAGCGAGCATGGCTACACCTTC.

The chain couples TRBV7-6 to TRBJ2-5; 8 positions agree with TRBD2. CDR3 size: 13 residues. V was pared by 10 bases and J by 3 bases, with 7 bases of the junction left unmatched. The germline CDR1 and CDR2 sequences are SGHVS and FNYEAQ. The CDR3 sequence: CATAGGLKETQYF. CDR3 DNA: TGTGCCACGGCGGGAGGCTTAAAAGAGACCCAGTACTTC.

The CDR3 reads CASSEGEEDHNEQFF. The CDR3 region has the DNA TGTGCCAGCAGTGAAGGGGAGGAGGACCACAATGAGCAGTTCTTC. This chain uses TRBV2 with TRBJ2-1, with D tentatively TRBD2 (6 bases). Between the trimmed V and J ends, which lost 1 base and 5 bases, there was a span of 12 bases. The CDR3 sequence is 15 residues long. Germline V gene lookup returns CDR1 SNHLY and CDR2 FYNNEI. Full variable domain (outside the CDR3, taken from reference TRBV2 and TRBJ2-1): EPEVTQTPSHQVTQMGQEVILRCVPISNHLYFYWYRQILGQKVEFLVSFYNNEISEKSEIFDDQFSVERPDGSNFTLKIRSTKLEDSAMYFCASSEGEEDHNEQFFGPGTRLTVL.

The chain combines TRBV4-1 with TRBJ1-5, with TRBD1 matching over 8 bases. Germline V gene sequence: CDR1 MGHRA, CDR2 YSYEKL. CDR3 length equals 17 residues. The J segment lost 2 bases and the V segment lost 4 bases, leaving 10 bases of the junction unmatched. The CDR3 DNA sequence: TGCGCCAGCAGCCTCACCCCCGACAGGGGCGGCAATCAGCCCCAGCATTTT. This translates into CASSLTPDRGGNQPQHF.

Details on this clone: This CDR3 is also generated by other DNA sequences in the sample. The CDR3 spells CAWSVGETQYF. DNA of the CDR3: TGTGCCTGGAGTGTAGGGGAGACCCAGTACTTC. The J gene is TRBJ2-5, the V gene TRBV30, with no clear D. This CDR3 spans 11 amino acids. Germline loops: CDR1 GTSNPN, CDR2 SVGIG (reference sequence). With 0 bases removed from V and 5 bases from J, the gap between germline ends came to 4 bases.

The chain's CDR3 is CASISWTAQEGYTF. Written as DNA, the CDR3 is TGTGCCAGCATATCCTGGACAGCCCAAGAGGGCTACACCTTC. This chain joins TRBV6-1 and TRBJ1-2, with D maybe TRBD1 (6 bases). The length of the CDR3 is 14 residues. CDR1 MNHNS and CDR2 SASEGT come from the germline V gene. V was trimmed by 7 bases and J by 8 bases, leaving 20 bases between them.

This clone occurred once. The chain employs TRBV6-1 and TRBJ2-7; D perhaps matches TRBD2 (6 bases). Germline V gene data show CDR1 as MNHNS and CDR2 as SASEGT. Trimming pared 0 bases from V and 6 bases from J, leaving 6 bases between. The CDR3 loop spans 12 amino acids. The DNA for the CDR3 is TGTGCCAGCAGTGAAGCGGGGGGCGAGCAGTACTTC. Amino acid sequence: CASSEAGGEQYF.

This clone occurred a few times. CDR3: CASSLTRAVETQYF. DNA of the CDR3: TGTGCCAGCAGCCTGACTAGGGCCGTGGAGACCCAGTACTTC. The V and J genes are TRBV11-3 and TRBJ2-5, with D maybe TRBD2 (6 bases). Per the germline V gene, CDR1 is SGHNT and CDR2 is YENEEA. V dropped 5 bases and J dropped 5 bases, with 15 bases sitting between them. The CDR3 covers 14 residues.

The V gene is TRBV9, the J gene TRBJ2-7, with D perhaps matching TRBD1 or TRBD2 (6 bases each). Trimming pared 0 bases from V and 3 bases from J, leaving 13 bases between. Germline V gene data show CDR1 as SGDLS and CDR2 as YYNGEE. CDR3 length: 15 amino acids. The CDR3 bases are TGTGCCAGCAGCGTAGAGGGGGAGGTCTTCTACGAGCAGTACTTC. This sequence encodes CASSVEGEVFYEQYF.

The V call is TRBV19, the J call TRBJ2-7; 7 nucleotides align to TRBD1. Germline CDR1 and CDR2: LNHDA and SQIVND (reference sequence). V was clipped by 5 bases and J by 6 bases; unmatched bases: 7. This CDR3 is 13 amino acids long. The CDR3 coding sequence is TGTGCCAGTAGTGAGAGGGGGCGCACCGAGCAGTACTTC. As protein: CASSERGRTEQYF.

The chain uses TRBV5-1 and TRBJ2-5, with D possibly matching TRBD2 (6 bases). This CDR3 is 12 amino acids long. V shed 3 bases and J shed 3 bases, with 6 bases lying between them. CDR1 SGHRS and CDR2 YFSETQ come from the germline V gene. The CDR3 loop reads CASSSGEETQYF. Here the CDR3 DNA reads TGCGCCAGCAGCTCGGGGGAAGAGACCCAGTACTTC.

The rearrangement links TRBV6-5 to TRBJ1-6; TRBD1 might be the D (5 bases). Germline V CDR1 and CDR2: MNHEY, SVGAGI. The V and J ends lost 4 bases and 0 bases respectively, with 10 bases between them. The CDR3 has 16 amino acids. CDR3 bases: TGTGCCAGCAGTTTACGGGGGAACTCCTATAATTCACCCCTCCACTTT. Translating gives CASSLRGNSYNSPLHF.

J is TRBJ1-5 and V is TRBV7-2; 9 positions match TRBD1. Germline CDR1 SGHTA, CDR2 FQGNSA. J lost 1 base, V lost 5 bases, and 6 bases had no gene match. The CDR3 has 16 residues. CDR3 region: CASSIADRGSNQPQHF. The CDR3 bases are TGTGCCAGCAGCATCGCAGACAGGGGGAGCAATCAGCCCCAGCATTTT. The full variable domain, in which reference TRBV7-2 and TRBJ1-5 provide the parts outside the CDR3, is GAGVSQSPSNKVTEKGKDVELRCDPISGHTALYWYRQSLGQGLEFLIYFQGNSAPDKSGLPSDRFSAERTGGSVSTLTIQRTQQEDSAVYLCASSIADRGSNQPQHFGDGTRLSIL.

The rearrangement joins TRBV14 to TRBJ2-7; D perhaps matches TRBD2 (5 bases). This CDR3 is built from 12 residues. The germline V gene has CDR1 SGHDN and CDR2 FVKESK. Trimming stripped 2 bases from V and 6 bases from J, with 8 bases between. CDR3 loop: CASSQSGIEQYF. CDR3 nucleotides: TGTGCCAGCAGCCAATCGGGAATCGAGCAGTACTTC. Filled out from reference TRBV14 and TRBJ2-7, the complete variable domain reads EAGVTQFPSHSVIEKGQTVTLRCDPISGHDNLYWYRRVMGKEIKFLLHFVKESKQDESGMPNNRFLAERTGGTYSTLKVQPAELEDSGVYFCASSQSGIEQYFGPGTRLTVT.

This clone was recorded only once. This chain connects TRBV11-3 to TRBJ2-7; TRBD1 matches 7 bases. Germline-derived CDR1 and CDR2 are SGHNT and YENEEA. The CDR3 spans 14 residues. V gave up 5 bases and J gave up 2 bases; unmatched junction bases: 6. The CDR3 DNA sequence: TGTGCCAGCAGCCCTCAGGACAGGACCTACGAGCAGTACTTC. Its protein product is CASSPQDRTYEQYF.

This chain joins TRBV30 and TRBJ1-6; possibly TRBD1 for D (6 bases). V was cut by 0 bases and J by 7 bases, with 10 bases left in between. The CDR3 is 14 amino acids. Looked up from germline, CDR1 is GTSNPN and CDR2 is SVGIG (reference sequence). CDR3 nucleotides: TGTGCCTGGAGTGTACAGGGCCGAAATTCACCCCTCCACTTT. It specifies CAWSVQGRNSPLHF.

This clone was seen only once. The chain combines TRBV5-1 with TRBJ2-5; D is possibly TRBD1 (6 bases). From germline, CDR1 is SGHRS and CDR2 YFSETQ. The V gene lost 0 bases and the J gene lost 0 bases, with 12 bases spanning the gap. There are 16 residues in the CDR3. The DNA of the CDR3 is TGCGCCAGCAGCTTGGGACGGCGACAGGACCAAGAGACCCAGTACTTC. Translated, it gives CASSLGRRQDQETQYF.

J is TRBJ2-3 and V is TRBV7-2; 8 positions match TRBD2. The CDR3 is made up of 18 amino acids. CDR1 is SGHTA and CDR2 is FQGNSA in the germline V gene. The junction had 13 bases not matched to a gene; V was cut back by 2 bases and J by 3 bases. The CDR3, as DNA: TGTGCCAGCAGCTTAAGCCCCATTCCGGGGGGGGCGACAGATACGCAGTATTTT. Translated, it gives CASSLSPIPGGATDTQYF.

With respect to this clone: Other nucleotide sequences in the sample specify the same CDR3. This chain connects TRBV7-9 to TRBJ2-5; unclear D gene. The V and J ends lost 3 bases and 1 base respectively, with 0 bases between them. The CDR3 length is 11 residues. In germline, CDR1 is SEHNR, CDR2 FQNEAQ (reference sequence). This CDR3 is CASSFQETQYF. DNA of the CDR3: TGTGCCAGCAGCTTCCAAGAGACCCAGTACTTC.

The chain employs TRBV2 and TRBJ2-1, with 8 bases lining up with TRBD2. Trimming removed 4 bases from V and 2 bases from J; junction bases left unmatched: 4. The CDR3 has 15 amino acids. CDR1 is SNHLY, CDR2 FYNNEI, per germline. The CDR3 loop reads CASSGGLAAYNEQFF. The CDR3 nucleotides are TGTGCCAGCAGTGGTGGACTAGCCGCCTACAATGAGCAGTTCTTC.

This clone was found once. J is TRBJ1-6 and V is TRBV4-1; 7 positions agree with TRBD1. The CDR3 runs 16 residues. The junction had 3 bases not matched to a gene; V was cut back by 0 bases and J by 4 bases. Germline CDR1 and CDR2: MGHRA and YSYEKL. DNA for the CDR3: TGCGCCAGCAGCCAAGACAGGGGGATTTATAATTCACCCCTCCACTTT. This translates into CASSQDRGIYNSPLHF.

This sequence joins TRBV30 and TRBJ2-7; D remains unclear. The ends were cut back, 4 bases at V and 9 bases at J, with 19 bases in the middle. The CDR3 consists of 13 residues. Germline-derived CDR1 and CDR2 are GTSNPN and SVGIG (reference sequence). The DNA for the CDR3 is TGTGCCTGGAATTCAGCGACTCCTACGAGGCAGTACTTC. This sequence encodes CAWNSATPTRQYF.

This chain connects TRBV25-1 to TRBJ2-1; TRBD1 matches at 8 bases. CDR1 is MGHDK and CDR2 is SYGVNS in the germline V gene. The CDR3 has 15 amino acids. Trimming at V came to 7 bases and at J to 6 bases, leaving 11 bases not matched to a gene. This chain's CDR3 is CASNAGGENSNEQFF. The CDR3 region has the DNA TGTGCCAGCAATGCAGGGGGCGAGAATTCCAATGAGCAGTTCTTC.

This chain joins TRBV21-1 and TRBJ2-1; the table's TRBD2 call for D was not verified on the DNA. TRBV21-1 is a documented pseudogene. There are 17 residues in the CDR3. Here the CDR3 reads CASSKTLSFSSYNEQFF. CDR3 nucleotides: TGTGCCAGCAGCAAAACCCTGAGTTTTAGCTCCTACAATGAGCAGTTCTTC.

J is TRBJ1-2 and V is TRBV11-1, with D unresolved. Germline V gives CDR1 SGHAT, CDR2 FQDESV (reference sequence). Trimming shortened V by 1 base and J by 8 bases, and 8 bases separated the two germline ends. This CDR3 spans 12 amino acids. The CDR3 reads CASSLGGGGYTF. The DNA for the CDR3 is TGTGCCAGCAGCTTAGGGGGAGGAGGCTACACCTTC.

The CDR3: CASSLEGDRGLSSYNEQFF. The CDR3 region has the DNA TGTGCCAGCAGCTTAGAGGGGGACAGGGGGCTTAGCTCCTACAATGAGCAGTTCTTC. The chain links TRBV13 to TRBJ2-1; TRBD1 matches at 12 bases. Per germline, CDR1 PRHDT and CDR2 FYEKMQ (reference sequence). The ends lost 1 base at V and 0 bases at J; junction bases unmatched: 7. The CDR3 totals 19 residues.

CDR3 sequence: CASSMRISSDTQYF. DNA of the CDR3: TGTGCCAGCAGTATGAGAATAAGTTCTGATACGCAGTATTTT. The rearrangement uses TRBV6-5 and TRBJ2-3; D gene uncertain. CDR1 is MNHEY and CDR2 is SVGAGI in the germline V gene. The CDR3 is 14 amino acids. V lost 5 bases and J 6 bases, leaving 15 bases between the germline ends.